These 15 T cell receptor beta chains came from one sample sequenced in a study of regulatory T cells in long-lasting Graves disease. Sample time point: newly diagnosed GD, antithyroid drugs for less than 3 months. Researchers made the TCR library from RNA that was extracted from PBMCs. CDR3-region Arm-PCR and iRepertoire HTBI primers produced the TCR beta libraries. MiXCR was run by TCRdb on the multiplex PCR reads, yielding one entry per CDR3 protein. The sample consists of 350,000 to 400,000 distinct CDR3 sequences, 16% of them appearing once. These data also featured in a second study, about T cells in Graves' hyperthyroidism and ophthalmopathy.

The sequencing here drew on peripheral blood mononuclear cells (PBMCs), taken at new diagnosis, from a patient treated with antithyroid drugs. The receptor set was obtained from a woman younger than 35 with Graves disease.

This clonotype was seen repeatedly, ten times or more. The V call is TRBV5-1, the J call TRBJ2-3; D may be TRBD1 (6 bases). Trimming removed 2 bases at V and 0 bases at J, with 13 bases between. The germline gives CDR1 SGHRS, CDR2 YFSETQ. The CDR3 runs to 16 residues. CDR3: CASSFNGQSSTDTQYF. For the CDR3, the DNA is TGCGCCAGCAGCTTCAACGGACAGTCTAGCACAGATACGCAGTATTTT.

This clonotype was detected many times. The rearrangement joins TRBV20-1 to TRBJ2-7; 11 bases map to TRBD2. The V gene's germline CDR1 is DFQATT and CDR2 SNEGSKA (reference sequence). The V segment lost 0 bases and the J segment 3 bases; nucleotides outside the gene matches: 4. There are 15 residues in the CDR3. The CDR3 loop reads CSARDVAGGIYEQYF. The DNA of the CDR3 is TGCAGTGCTAGAGATGTAGCGGGAGGGATCTACGAGCAGTACTTC.

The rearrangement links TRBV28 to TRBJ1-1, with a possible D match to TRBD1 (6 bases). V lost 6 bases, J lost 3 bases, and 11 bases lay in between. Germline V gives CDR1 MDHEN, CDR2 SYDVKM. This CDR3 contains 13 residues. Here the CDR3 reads CASRGGGDTEAFF. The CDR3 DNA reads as TGTGCCAGCAGAGGGGGGGGGGACACTGAAGCTTTCTTT.

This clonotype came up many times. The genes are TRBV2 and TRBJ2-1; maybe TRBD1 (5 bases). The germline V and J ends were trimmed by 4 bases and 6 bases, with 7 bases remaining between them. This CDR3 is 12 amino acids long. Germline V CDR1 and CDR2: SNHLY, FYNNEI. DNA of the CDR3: TGTGCCAGCAGTGCGCAGGGCAATGAGCAGTTCTTC. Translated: CASSAQGNEQFF.

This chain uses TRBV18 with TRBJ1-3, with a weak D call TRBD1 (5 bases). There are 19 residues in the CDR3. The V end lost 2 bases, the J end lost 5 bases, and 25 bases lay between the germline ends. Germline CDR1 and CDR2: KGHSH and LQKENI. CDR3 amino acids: CASSPIALRGTASRNTIYF. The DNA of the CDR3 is TGTGCCAGCTCACCAATCGCGTTGAGAGGGACCGCCTCAAGAAACACCATATATTTT. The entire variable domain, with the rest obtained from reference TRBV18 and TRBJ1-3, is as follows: NAGVMQNPRHLVRRRGQEARLRCSPMKGHSHVYWYRQLPEEGLKFMVYLQKENIIDESGMPKERFSAEFPKEGPSILRIQQVVRGDSAAYFCASSPIALRGTASRNTIYFGEGSWLTVV.

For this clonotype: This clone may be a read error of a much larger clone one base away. The DNA of the CDR3 is TGTGCCAGCATGGGGGCAGGAAACACCACATATTTT. Translated, it gives CASMGAGNTTYF. The chain links TRBV9 to TRBJ1-3, with D perhaps matching TRBD1 (6 bases). Germline lookup yields CDR1 SGDLS and CDR2 YYNGEE. CDR3 length: 12 residues.

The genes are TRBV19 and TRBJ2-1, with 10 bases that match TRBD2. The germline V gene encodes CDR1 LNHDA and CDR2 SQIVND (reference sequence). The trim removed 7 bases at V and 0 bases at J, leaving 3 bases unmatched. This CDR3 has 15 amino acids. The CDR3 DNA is TGTGCCAGTACCCGGACTAGCGGCTCCTACAATGAGCAGTTCTTC. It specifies CASTRTSGSYNEQFF.

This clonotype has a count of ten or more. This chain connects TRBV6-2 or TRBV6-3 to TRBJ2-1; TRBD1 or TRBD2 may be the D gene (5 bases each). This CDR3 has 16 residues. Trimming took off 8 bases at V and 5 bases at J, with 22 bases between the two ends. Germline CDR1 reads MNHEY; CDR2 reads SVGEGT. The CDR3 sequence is CASRMPGGGTNNEQFF. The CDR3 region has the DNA TGTGCCAGCCGGATGCCCGGTGGGGGAACCAACAATGAGCAGTTCTTC.

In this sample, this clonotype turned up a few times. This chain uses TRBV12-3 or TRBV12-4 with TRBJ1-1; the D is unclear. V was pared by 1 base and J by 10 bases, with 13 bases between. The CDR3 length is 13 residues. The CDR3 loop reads CASSLDGFGGAFF. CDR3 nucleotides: TGTGCCAGCAGTTTAGACGGGTTCGGCGGAGCTTTCTTT.

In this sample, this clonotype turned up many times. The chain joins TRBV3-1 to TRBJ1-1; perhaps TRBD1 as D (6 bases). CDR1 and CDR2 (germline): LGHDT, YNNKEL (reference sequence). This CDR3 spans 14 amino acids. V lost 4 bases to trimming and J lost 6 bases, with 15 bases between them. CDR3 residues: CASSLGTLGAEAFF. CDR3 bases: TGTGCCAGCAGCCTGGGGACATTGGGGGCTGAAGCTTTCTTT.

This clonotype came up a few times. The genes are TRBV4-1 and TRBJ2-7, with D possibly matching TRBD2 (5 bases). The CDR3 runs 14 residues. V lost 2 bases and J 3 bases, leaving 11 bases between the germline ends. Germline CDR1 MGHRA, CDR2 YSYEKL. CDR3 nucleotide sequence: TGCGCCAGCAGCCAAAGACTACAGAACTACGAGCAGTACTTC. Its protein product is CASSQRLQNYEQYF.

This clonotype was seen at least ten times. CDR3: CASNQEETQYF. CDR3 DNA: TGTGCCAGCAACCAGGAGGAGACCCAGTACTTC. The V gene is TRBV2, the J gene TRBJ2-5, with no clear D. This CDR3 is 11 amino acids long. The germline V gene encodes CDR1 SNHLY and CDR2 FYNNEI. The V gene lost 7 bases and the J gene lost 5 bases, with 8 bases spanning the gap. Looking up the rest from reference TRBV2 and TRBJ2-5 gives the full variable domain: EPEVTQTPSHQVTQMGQEVILRCVPISNHLYFYWYRQILGQKVEFLVSFYNNEISEKSEIFDDQFSVERPDGSNFTLKIRSTKLEDSAMYFCASNQEETQYFGPGTRLLVL.

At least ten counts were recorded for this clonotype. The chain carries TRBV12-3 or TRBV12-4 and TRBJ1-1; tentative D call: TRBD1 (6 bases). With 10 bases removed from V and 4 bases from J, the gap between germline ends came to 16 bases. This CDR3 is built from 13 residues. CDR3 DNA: TGTGCCACACGTGACAGGTCTACCACTGAAGCTTTCTTT. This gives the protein CATRDRSTTEAFF.

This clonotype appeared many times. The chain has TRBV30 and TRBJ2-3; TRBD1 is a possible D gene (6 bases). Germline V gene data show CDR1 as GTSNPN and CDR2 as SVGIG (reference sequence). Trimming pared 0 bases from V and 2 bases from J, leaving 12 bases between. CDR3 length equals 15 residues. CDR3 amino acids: CAWSVGLGATDTQYF. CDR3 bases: TGTGCCTGGAGTGTGGGCCTGGGGGCCACAGATACGCAGTATTTT.

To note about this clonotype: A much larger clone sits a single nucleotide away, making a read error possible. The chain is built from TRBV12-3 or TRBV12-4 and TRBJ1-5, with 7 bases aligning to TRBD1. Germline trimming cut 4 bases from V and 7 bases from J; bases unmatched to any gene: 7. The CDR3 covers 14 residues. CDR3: CASSWGQTKQPQHF. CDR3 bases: TGTGCCAGCAGTTGGGGACAGACAAAGCAGCCCCAGCATTTT.